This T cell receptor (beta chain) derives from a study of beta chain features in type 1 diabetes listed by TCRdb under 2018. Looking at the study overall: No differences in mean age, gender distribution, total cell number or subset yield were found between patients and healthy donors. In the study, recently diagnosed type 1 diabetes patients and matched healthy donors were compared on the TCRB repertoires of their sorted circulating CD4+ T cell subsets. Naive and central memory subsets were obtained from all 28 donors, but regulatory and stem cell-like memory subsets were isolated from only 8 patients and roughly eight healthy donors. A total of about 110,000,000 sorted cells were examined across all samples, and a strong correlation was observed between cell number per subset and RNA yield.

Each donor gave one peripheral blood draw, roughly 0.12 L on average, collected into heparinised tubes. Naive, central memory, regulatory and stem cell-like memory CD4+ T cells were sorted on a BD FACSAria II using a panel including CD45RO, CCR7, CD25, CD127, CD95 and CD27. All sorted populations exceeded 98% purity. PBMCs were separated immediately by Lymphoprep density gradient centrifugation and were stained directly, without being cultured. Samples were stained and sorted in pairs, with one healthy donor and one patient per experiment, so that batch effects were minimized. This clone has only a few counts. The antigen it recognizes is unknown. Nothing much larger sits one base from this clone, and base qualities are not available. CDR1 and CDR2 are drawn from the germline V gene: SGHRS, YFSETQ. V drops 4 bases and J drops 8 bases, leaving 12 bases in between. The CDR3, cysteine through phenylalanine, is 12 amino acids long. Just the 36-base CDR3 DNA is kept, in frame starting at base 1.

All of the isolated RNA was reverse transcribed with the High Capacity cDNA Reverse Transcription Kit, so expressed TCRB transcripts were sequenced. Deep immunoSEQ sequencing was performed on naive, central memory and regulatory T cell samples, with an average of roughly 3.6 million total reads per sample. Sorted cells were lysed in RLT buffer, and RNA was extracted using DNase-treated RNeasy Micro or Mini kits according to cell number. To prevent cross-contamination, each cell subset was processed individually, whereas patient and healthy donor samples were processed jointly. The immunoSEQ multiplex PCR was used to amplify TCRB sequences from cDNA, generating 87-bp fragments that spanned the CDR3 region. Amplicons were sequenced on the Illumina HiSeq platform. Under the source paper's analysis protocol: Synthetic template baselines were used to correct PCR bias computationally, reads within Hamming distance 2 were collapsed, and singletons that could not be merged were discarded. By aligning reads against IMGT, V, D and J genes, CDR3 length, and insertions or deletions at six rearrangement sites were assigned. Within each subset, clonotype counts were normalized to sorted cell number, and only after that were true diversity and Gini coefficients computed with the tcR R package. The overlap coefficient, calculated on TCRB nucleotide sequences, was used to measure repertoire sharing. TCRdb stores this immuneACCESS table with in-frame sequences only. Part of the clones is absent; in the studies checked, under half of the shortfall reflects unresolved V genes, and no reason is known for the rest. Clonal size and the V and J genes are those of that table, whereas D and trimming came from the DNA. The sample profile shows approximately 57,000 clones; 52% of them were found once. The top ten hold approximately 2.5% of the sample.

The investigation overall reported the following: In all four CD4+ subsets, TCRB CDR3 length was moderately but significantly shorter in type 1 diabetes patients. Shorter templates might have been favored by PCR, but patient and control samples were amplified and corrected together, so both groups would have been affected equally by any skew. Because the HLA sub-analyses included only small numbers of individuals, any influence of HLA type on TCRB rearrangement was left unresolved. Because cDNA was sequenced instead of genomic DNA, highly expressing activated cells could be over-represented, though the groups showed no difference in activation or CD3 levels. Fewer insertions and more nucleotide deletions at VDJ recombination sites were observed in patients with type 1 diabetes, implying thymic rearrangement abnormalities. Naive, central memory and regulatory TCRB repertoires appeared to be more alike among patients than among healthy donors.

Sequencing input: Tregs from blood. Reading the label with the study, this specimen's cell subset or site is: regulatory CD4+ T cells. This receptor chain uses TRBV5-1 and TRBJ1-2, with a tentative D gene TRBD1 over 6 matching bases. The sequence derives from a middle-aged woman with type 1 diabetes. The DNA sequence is TGCGCCAGCAGCGGCAGGGGATACGGCTACACCTTC. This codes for CASSGRGYGYTF.